One sample yielded the 10 T cell receptor beta chains listed below, sequenced in a study of post-analysis software for immune sequencing data. Study-wide results and caveats: In patients, 4 to 6 TRBV segments were more frequent than in controls, with TRBV5-6, TRBV5-1 and TRBV20-1 among them.

Unique molecular identifiers tagged the TCR beta cDNA libraries. One entry per CDR3 protein results from TCRdb running MiXCR on the PCR reads. The data show 400,000 to 500,000 distinct CDR3 sequences, with 30% to 45% seen just once and roughly 8.2% held by the top ten. These receptors' targets are unknown. The sequencing sample was made of blood. All receptors derive from a girl aged 2 to 9 with multiple sclerosis.

This clonotype was detected once. V gene TRBV7-2 combines with J gene TRBJ1-1; a possible D gene is TRBD1 (6 bases). V shed 4 bases and J shed 4 bases, with 13 bases lying between them. CDR3 size: 14 residues. Germline CDR1 reads SGHTA; CDR2 reads FQGNSA. The CDR3 reads CASSYAGVGTEAFF. DNA of the CDR3: TGTGCCAGCAGCTACGCAGGGGTCGGCACTGAAGCTTTCTTT.

This clonotype came up a few times. The chain combines TRBV4-3 with TRBJ2-5, with TRBD1 as a possible D gene (7 bases). Germline V gives CDR1 LGHNA, CDR2 YSLEER. Trimming left V 2 bases short and J 3 bases short, with 10 bases between. The CDR3 covers 14 residues. CDR3 amino acids: CASSQQGGEETQYF. CDR3 coding DNA: TGCGCCAGCAGCCAACAGGGGGGTGAAGAGACCCAGTACTTC.

The chain joins TRBV29-1 to TRBJ2-1; perhaps TRBD2 as D (6 bases). The CDR3 covers 16 residues. Germline CDR1 reads SQVTM; CDR2 reads ANQGSEA. Deletions cut 2 bases from V and 0 bases from J, with 14 bases between. The chain's CDR3 is CSVERSGEFSYNEQFF. Written as DNA, the CDR3 is TGCAGCGTTGAAAGGTCGGGGGAGTTCTCCTACAATGAGCAGTTCTTC.

The chain couples TRBV6-2 or TRBV6-3 to TRBJ2-1, with D maybe TRBD2 (5 bases). The CDR3 contains 15 residues. The V and J ends lost 3 bases and 5 bases respectively, with 14 bases between them. In germline, CDR1 is MNHEY, CDR2 SVGEGT. In nucleotides, the CDR3 is TGTGCCAGCAGTTATGTAAGCGACTACAACAATGAGCAGTTCTTC. Translating it yields CASSYVSDYNNEQFF.

The chain combines TRBV3-1 with TRBJ2-1, with 8 nucleotides matching TRBD2. V was clipped by 3 bases and J by 0 bases; unmatched bases: 4. Germline CDR1 is LGHDT and CDR2 is YNNKEL (reference sequence). This CDR3 region has 16 residues. The CDR3 sequence: CASSQASGHSYNEQFF. The CDR3 nucleotides are TGTGCCAGCAGCCAGGCTAGCGGGCACTCCTACAATGAGCAGTTCTTC.

This chain links TRBV6-1 with TRBJ1-6, with D perhaps TRBD1 (6 bases). The V gene lost 5 bases and the J gene lost 17 bases, with 22 bases spanning the gap. Germline assignment: CDR1 MNHNS and CDR2 SASEGT. The CDR3 is 14 amino acids. For the CDR3, the DNA is TGTGCCAGCAGTCAAGGACAGACCCTCCAGTTATTCCACTTT. It encodes CASSQGQTLQLFHF.

The chain carries TRBV7-2 and TRBJ2-3, with a weak D call TRBD2 (5 bases). CDR3 length equals 16 residues. Looked up from germline, CDR1 is SGHTA and CDR2 is FQGNSA. V was shortened by 0 bases and J by 2 bases, with 12 bases between the two germline ends. The CDR3 DNA sequence: TGTGCCAGCAGCTTAGCTTCCAGCGGAAACACAGATACGCAGTATTTT. This translates into CASSLASSGNTDTQYF.

This chain links TRBV5-6 with TRBJ2-1; TRBD1 or TRBD2 may be the D gene (5 bases each). CDR1 and CDR2 (germline): SGHDT, YYEEEE. V shed 0 bases and J shed 12 bases, with 7 bases lying between them. The CDR3 sequence is 11 residues long. CDR3 DNA: TGTGCCAGCAGCTTGGCTGGGGGGCAGTTCTTC. It codes for CASSLAGGQFF.

V is TRBV30 and J is TRBJ1-2, with D uncertain. The ends were cut back, 0 bases at V and 7 bases at J, with 6 bases in the middle. The CDR3 is 11 amino acids. The germline CDR1 and CDR2 sequences are GTSNPN and SVGIG (reference sequence). The CDR3 nucleotides are TGTGCCTGGAGTGTCTTGGGTGGCTACACCTTC. It specifies CAWSVLGGYTF.

The V gene is TRBV6-1, the J gene TRBJ1-2, with D hard to call. The CDR3 loop spans 11 amino acids. Germline CDR1 MNHNS, CDR2 SASEGT. The V end lost 1 base, the J end lost 12 bases, and 9 bases lay between the germline ends. CDR3 residues: CASSEGVPNTF. The CDR3, as DNA: TGTGCCAGCAGTGAAGGTGTGCCTAACACCTTC.